Many counts were recorded for the clone carrying this TCR beta chain. At one end, the junction sequence differs from germline, possibly due to a read error. These data originate in a study of identical twins. TCRdb reanalysed the 5' RACE reads using MiXCR and keeps one entry per CDR3 protein. The sample lists a few hundred thousand distinct CDR3 sequences, nearly 15% occurring once. CDR3 length equals 15 residues. CDR1 and CDR2 (germline): SGHRS, YFSETQ. The same sample was also used in a study of yellow fever vaccine responses in identical twins.

What was sequenced was CD4+ T cells sorted from blood. This rearrangement joins TRBV5-1 to TRBJ2-1; 8 bases are shared with TRBD2. This receptor was obtained from a woman between 18 and 29 years old in good health. CDR3 nucleotide sequence: TGTGCCAGCAGCTTAGTGGCGGGAGGATACAATGAGCAGTTCTTC. This codes for CASSLVAGGYNEQFF.